The 8 T cell receptor beta chains reported below all come from one sample, sequenced in a study of cytomegalovirus exposure and HLA in healthy donors (dated by TCRdb to the late 2010s). The library came from the immunoSEQ multiplex PCR assay. The multiplex PCR relied on a mix of 60 forward primers for TCR Vbeta segments and 13 reverse primers for TCR Jbeta segments. TCRdb holds this immuneACCESS table with in-frame rearrangements only. Some clones are missing; in checked studies, unresolved V genes explain under half, and the rest has no known cause. This sample has some 200,000 clones in its table, and over 75% of those were observed once. Approximately 6.3% of the sample lies in the top ten. The sample comprised PBMCs. The source is a man aged 40-55 years in good health and CMV-seropositive.

This clone has a single count. The chain is built from TRBV29-1 and TRBJ2-1; 11 bases are shared with TRBD2. The ends lost 4 bases at V and 4 bases at J; junction bases unmatched: 9. The germline gives CDR1 SQVTM, CDR2 ANQGSEA. The CDR3 contains 16 residues. CDR3 residues: CSVGVVAGGRYNEQFF. The CDR3 bases are TGCAGCGTTGGGGTGGTAGCGGGGGGGCGGTACAATGAGCAGTTCTTC.

The chain links TRBV7-2 to TRBJ2-7; TRBD2 matches at 8 bases. Germline CDR1 and CDR2: SGHTA and FQGNSA. With V trimmed by 1 base and J by 6 bases, 5 bases remained unmatched. This CDR3 comprises 14 residues. This CDR3 is CASSLDLRGAEQYF. The CDR3 DNA follows: TGTGCCAGCAGCTTAGACTTGCGGGGGGCCGAGCAGTACTTC.

The V call is TRBV6-5, the J call TRBJ2-7, with a weak D call TRBD2 (5 bases). The germline CDR1 and CDR2 sequences are MNHEY and SVGAGI. This CDR3 is 14 amino acids long. Between the trimmed V and J ends, which lost 5 bases and 2 bases, there was a span of 13 bases. This chain's CDR3 is CASSTRGSPYEQYF. In DNA form, the CDR3 reads TGTGCCAGCAGTACTCGGGGTTCACCCTACGAGCAGTACTTC.

V gene TRBV29-1 combines with J gene TRBJ2-3, with 9 bases lining up with TRBD1. Germline CDR1 reads SQVTM; CDR2 reads ANQGSEA. V was pared by 6 bases and J by 2 bases, with 6 bases of the junction left unmatched. The CDR3 has 14 amino acids. The chain's CDR3 is CSVGTGRDTDTQYF. The CDR3 DNA reads TGCAGCGTGGGGACAGGGCGGGACACAGATACGCAGTATTTT.

The chain uses TRBV7-3 and TRBJ2-2; 12 bases align to TRBD2. Germline trimming cut 2 bases from V and 8 bases from J; bases unmatched to any gene: 6. The CDR3 length is 16 residues. CDR1 and CDR2 from the germline V gene are SGHTA and FQGTGA. In DNA, the CDR3 is TGTGCCAGCAGCTTAGGACTAGCGGGGACCCAGGGGGAGCTGTTTTTT. Translation gives CASSLGLAGTQGELFF.

The genes are TRBV4-1 and TRBJ1-1; 7 bases align to TRBD1. Per the germline V gene, CDR1 is MGHRA and CDR2 is YSYEKL. CDR3 length equals 13 residues. With V trimmed by 4 bases and J by 6 bases, 5 bases remained unmatched. CDR3 sequence reads: CASSLAGGAEAFF. DNA for the CDR3: TGCGCCAGCAGCCTTGCAGGGGGAGCTGAAGCTTTCTTT.

The chain combines TRBV6-4 with TRBJ2-3; 8 bases are a match to TRBD1. The CDR3 is 15 amino acids. Germline V gene lookup returns CDR1 MRHNA and CDR2 SNTAGT. The V gene end was trimmed by 0 bases and the J gene end by 7 bases; junction bases not matched to a gene: 6. CDR3 coding DNA: TGTGCCAGCAGTGACTCAGATACAGGGGGGTATACGCAGTATTTT. Translating it yields CASSDSDTGGYTQYF.

Points on this clone: At one of its ends the junction is not consistent with the germline gene, which may arise from a read error. The chain uses TRBV5-6 and TRBJ1-1, with D maybe TRBD1 (5 bases). This CDR3 has 12 amino acids. CDR1 SGHDT and CDR2 YYEEEE come from the germline V gene. Here the CDR3 reads CASSFGGTPDGF. CDR3 bases: TGTGCCAGCAGCTTTGGAGGGACCCCCGATGGGTTT.